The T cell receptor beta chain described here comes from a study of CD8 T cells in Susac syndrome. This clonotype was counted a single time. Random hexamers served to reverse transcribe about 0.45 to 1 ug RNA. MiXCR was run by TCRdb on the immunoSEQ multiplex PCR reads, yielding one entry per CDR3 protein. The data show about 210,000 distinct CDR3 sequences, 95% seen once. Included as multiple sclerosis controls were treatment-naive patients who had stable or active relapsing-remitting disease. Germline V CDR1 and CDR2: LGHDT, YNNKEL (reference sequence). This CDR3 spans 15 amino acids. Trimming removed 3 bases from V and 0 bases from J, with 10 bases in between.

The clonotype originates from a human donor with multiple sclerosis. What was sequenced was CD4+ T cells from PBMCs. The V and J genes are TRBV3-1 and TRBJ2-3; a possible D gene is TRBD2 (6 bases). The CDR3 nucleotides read TGTGCCAGCAGCCAGAGAGGAGGGAGCACAGATACGCAGTATTTT. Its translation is CASSQRGGSTDTQYF.